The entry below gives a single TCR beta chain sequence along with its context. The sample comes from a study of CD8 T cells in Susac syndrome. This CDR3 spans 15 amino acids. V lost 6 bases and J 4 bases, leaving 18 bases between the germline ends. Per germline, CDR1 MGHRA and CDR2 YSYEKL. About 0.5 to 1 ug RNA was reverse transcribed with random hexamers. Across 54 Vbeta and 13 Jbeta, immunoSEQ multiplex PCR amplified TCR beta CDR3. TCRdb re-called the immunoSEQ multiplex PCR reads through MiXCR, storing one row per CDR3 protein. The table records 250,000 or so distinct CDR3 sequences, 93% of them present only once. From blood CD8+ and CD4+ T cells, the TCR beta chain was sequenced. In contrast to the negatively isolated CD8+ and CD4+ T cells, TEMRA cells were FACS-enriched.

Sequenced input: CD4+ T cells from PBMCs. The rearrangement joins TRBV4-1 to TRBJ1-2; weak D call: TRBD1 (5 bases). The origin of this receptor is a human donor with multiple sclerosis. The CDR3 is CASRDFGGGGYGYTF. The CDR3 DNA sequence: TGCGCCAGCAGGGACTTCGGCGGGGGTGGCTATGGCTACACCTTC.